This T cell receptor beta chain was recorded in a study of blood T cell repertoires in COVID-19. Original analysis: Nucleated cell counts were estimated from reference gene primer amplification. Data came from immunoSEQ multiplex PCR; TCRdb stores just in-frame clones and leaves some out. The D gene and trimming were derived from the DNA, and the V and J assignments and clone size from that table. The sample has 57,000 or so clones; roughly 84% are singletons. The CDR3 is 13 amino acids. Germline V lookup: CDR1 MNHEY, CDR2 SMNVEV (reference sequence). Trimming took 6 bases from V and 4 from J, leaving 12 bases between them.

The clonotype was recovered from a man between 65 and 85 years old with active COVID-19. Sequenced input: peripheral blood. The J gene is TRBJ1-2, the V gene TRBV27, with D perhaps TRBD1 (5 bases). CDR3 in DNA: TGTGCCAGCAGATTGAACAGGTCCTATGGCTACACCTTC. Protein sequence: CASRLNRSYGYTF.